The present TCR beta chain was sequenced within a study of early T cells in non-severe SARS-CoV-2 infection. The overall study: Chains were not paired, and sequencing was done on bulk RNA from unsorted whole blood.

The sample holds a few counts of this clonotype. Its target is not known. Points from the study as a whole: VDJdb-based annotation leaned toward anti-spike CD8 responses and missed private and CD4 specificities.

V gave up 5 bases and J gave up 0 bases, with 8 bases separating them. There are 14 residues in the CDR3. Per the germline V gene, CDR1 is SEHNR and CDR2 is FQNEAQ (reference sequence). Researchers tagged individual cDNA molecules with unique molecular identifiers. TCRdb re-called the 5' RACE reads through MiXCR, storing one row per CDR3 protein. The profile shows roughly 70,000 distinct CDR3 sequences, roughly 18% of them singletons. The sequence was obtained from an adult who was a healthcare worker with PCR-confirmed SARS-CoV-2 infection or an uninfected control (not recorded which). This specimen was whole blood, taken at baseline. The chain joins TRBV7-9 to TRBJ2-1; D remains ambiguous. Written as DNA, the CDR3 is TGTGCCAGCAGCCACACCAGCTCCTACAATGAGCAGTTCTTC. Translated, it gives CASSHTSSYNEQFF. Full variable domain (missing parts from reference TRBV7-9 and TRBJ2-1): DTGVSQNPRHKITKRGQNVTFRCDPISEHNRLYWYRQTLGQGPEFLTYFQNEAQLEKSRLLSDRFSAERPKGSFSTLEIQRTEQGDSAMYLCASSHTSSYNEQFFGPGTRLTVL.